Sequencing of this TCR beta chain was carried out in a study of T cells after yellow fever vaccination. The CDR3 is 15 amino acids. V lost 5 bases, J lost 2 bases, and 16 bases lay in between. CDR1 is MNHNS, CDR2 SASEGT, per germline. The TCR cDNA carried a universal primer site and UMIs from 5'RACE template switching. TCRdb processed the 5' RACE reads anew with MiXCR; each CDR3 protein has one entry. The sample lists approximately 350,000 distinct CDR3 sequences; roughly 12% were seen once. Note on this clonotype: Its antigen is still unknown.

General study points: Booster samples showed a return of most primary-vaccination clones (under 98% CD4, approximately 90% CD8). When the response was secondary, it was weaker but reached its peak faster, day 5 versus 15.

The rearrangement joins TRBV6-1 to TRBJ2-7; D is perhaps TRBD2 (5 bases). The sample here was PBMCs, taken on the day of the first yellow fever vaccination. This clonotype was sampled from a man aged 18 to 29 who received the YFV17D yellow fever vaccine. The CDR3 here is CASSIRTDLAYEQYV. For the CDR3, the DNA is TGTGCCAGCAGTATCCGGACTGACCTAGCCTACGAGCAGTACGTC.